The 19 T cell receptor beta chains in this list originate from one sample, sequenced in a study of identical twins. TCRdb processed the 5' RACE reads anew with MiXCR; each CDR3 protein has one entry. Altogether 250,000 or so distinct CDR3 sequences are present, roughly 7% being singletons, with the ten largest covering roughly 3.6%. The data also belong to a second study, concerning yellow fever vaccine responses in identical twins.

The specimen sequenced was memory (CD45RO+) T cells sorted from blood. Source of these receptors: a young woman in good health.

The chain recombines TRBV6-1 with TRBJ2-2, with 7 bases identical to TRBD1. CDR3 length equals 16 residues. With V trimmed by 8 bases and J by 5 bases, 14 bases remained unmatched. Germline V CDR1 and CDR2: MNHNS, SASEGT. In DNA form, the CDR3 reads TGTGCCAGCGGCACCTCCGGACAGGTGTTAACCGGGGAGCTGTTTTTT. It yields the protein CASGTSGQVLTGELFF.

This clonotype was seen a handful of times. This chain uses TRBV20-1 with TRBJ2-7, with TRBD1 matching over 7 bases. The CDR3 has 13 amino acids. Trimming at V came to 6 bases and at J to 2 bases, leaving 7 bases not matched to a gene. Germline CDR1 and CDR2: DFQATT and SNEGSKA (reference sequence). In DNA form, the CDR3 reads TGCAGTGCAACCAGGACAGGAACCTACGAGCAGTACTTC. Protein: CSATRTGTYEQYF.

The chain employs TRBV24-1 and TRBJ2-1, with D possibly TRBD1 on 5 matching bases. The CDR3 has 16 amino acids. Trimming removed 3 bases from V and 3 bases from J, with 14 bases in between. Germline CDR1 is KGHDR and CDR2 is SFDVKD. The CDR3 nucleotides are TGTGCCACCAGTGATCCCCTCGACAGAATCTACAATGAGCAGTTCTTC. It translates to CATSDPLDRIYNEQFF.

This chain joins TRBV7-9 and TRBJ2-5; possibly TRBD2 for D (7 bases). The CDR3 is 16 residues long. The V gene lost 4 bases and the J gene lost 0 bases, with 15 bases spanning the gap. Germline CDR1 is SEHNR and CDR2 is FQNEAQ (reference sequence). The CDR3 region is CASSWGGGQYQETQYF. The CDR3 DNA reads as TGTGCCAGCAGCTGGGGCGGGGGCCAGTACCAAGAGACCCAGTACTTC. Filled out from reference TRBV7-9 and TRBJ2-5, the complete variable domain reads DTGVSQNPRHKITKRGQNVTFRCDPISEHNRLYWYRQTLGQGPEFLTYFQNEAQLEKSRLLSDRFSAERPKGSFSTLEIQRTEQGDSAMYLCASSWGGGQYQETQYFGPGTRLLVL.

This clonotype occurred a few times. The chain uses TRBV12-3 or TRBV12-4 and TRBJ2-2; 8 bases align to TRBD1. The CDR3 runs 15 residues. V dropped 5 bases and J dropped 3; count of bases not matched to a gene: 5. CDR3 sequence reads: CASSHRDRYTGELFF. The CDR3 coding sequence is TGTGCCAGCAGTCACCGGGACAGGTACACCGGGGAGCTGTTTTTT.

The V gene is TRBV10-2, the J gene TRBJ2-7; 7 positions match TRBD2. The CDR3 has 13 residues. V shed 5 bases, J shed 4 bases, and the junction held 5 bases outside the gene matches. Germline V lookup: CDR1 WSHSY, CDR2 SAAADI. The CDR3 nucleotides are TGCGCCAGCAGTATAACTAGCGATTACGAGCAGTACGTC. It specifies CASSITSDYEQYV.

This clonotype showed up many times. The gene calls are TRBV27 and TRBJ2-1, with 8 bases matching TRBD1. The trim removed 3 bases at V and 9 bases at J, leaving 7 bases unmatched. Germline-derived CDR1 and CDR2 are MNHEY and SMNVEV (reference sequence). This CDR3 is 14 amino acids long. CDR3 loop: CASSFSFTGGEQFF. The CDR3 DNA follows: TGTGCCAGCAGTTTCAGTTTCACAGGGGGTGAGCAGTTCTTC.

The V gene is TRBV6-4, the J gene TRBJ2-2, with D unclear. Germline V gives CDR1 MRHNA, CDR2 SNTAGT. V gave up 2 bases and J gave up 1 base, with 5 bases separating them. The CDR3 spans 14 residues. The CDR3 DNA reads as TGTGCCAGCAGTGACGGGGAGAACACCGGGGAGCTGTTTTTT. It encodes CASSDGENTGELFF.

This clonotype came up many times. An end of the junction differs from the germline gene, which may be a read error. This chain connects TRBV20-1 to TRBJ1-1; 7 bases line up with TRBD1. This CDR3 region has 14 residues. The germline V gene has CDR1 DFQATT and CDR2 SNEGSKA (reference sequence). The CDR3 reads CSAREHRGNTEAFF. The DNA for the CDR3 is TGCAGTGCTCGAGAACACAGGGGGAACACTGAAGCTTTCTTT.

Only a few counts were recorded for this clonotype. The chain combines TRBV29-1 with TRBJ1-6; 7 bases match TRBD1. Germline V gene lookup returns CDR1 SQVTM and CDR2 ANQGSEA. V lost 4 bases, J lost 6 bases, and 3 bases stayed unmatched. This CDR3 region has 13 residues. The CDR3 region is CSVAEGANSPLHF. CDR3 DNA: TGCAGCGTTGCCGAGGGGGCTAATTCACCCCTCCACTTT.

This clonotype was detected many times. V is TRBV7-9 and J is TRBJ1-1; the D gene is possibly TRBD1 (6 bases). Germline V CDR1 and CDR2: SEHNR, FQNEAQ (reference sequence). The CDR3 loop spans 14 amino acids. The V and J ends lost 3 bases and 2 bases respectively, with 10 bases between them. The DNA for the CDR3 is TGTGCCAGCAGCTTGGACAGATTCAACACTGAAGCTTTCTTT. Its protein product is CASSLDRFNTEAFF. Supplemented by reference TRBV7-9 and TRBJ1-1, the full variable domain reads DTGVSQNPRHKITKRGQNVTFRCDPISEHNRLYWYRQTLGQGPEFLTYFQNEAQLEKSRLLSDRFSAERPKGSFSTLEIQRTEQGDSAMYLCASSLDRFNTEAFFGQGTRLTVV.

This clonotype has only a few counts. The chain recombines TRBV20-1 with TRBJ2-2; 8 positions agree with TRBD2. The CDR3 extends over 16 amino acids. With V trimmed by 0 bases and J by 3 bases, 6 bases remained unmatched. The germline CDR1 and CDR2 sequences are DFQATT and SNEGSKA (reference sequence). The CDR3 nucleotides are TGCAGTGCTAGAGAGCCGGCGGGGGGAGACACCGGGGAGCTGTTTTTT. Translating gives CSAREPAGGDTGELFF.

The genes are TRBV12-3 or TRBV12-4 and TRBJ1-1, with D possibly TRBD1 on 5 matching bases. There are 13 residues in the CDR3. Trimming pared 3 bases from V and 5 bases from J, leaving 10 bases between. The DNA of the CDR3 is TGTGCCAGCAGTTTGACAGTGAGGACTGAAGCTTTCTTT. As protein: CASSLTVRTEAFF.

The genes are TRBV5-4 and TRBJ2-3; 10 nucleotides match TRBD2. V trimming: 3 bases; J trimming: 3 bases; junction bases outside the gene matches: 7. The CDR3 spans 16 residues. From germline, CDR1 is SGHNT and CDR2 YYREEE (reference sequence). The CDR3 coding sequence is TGTGCCAGCAGCTGGGAGCGGGGGGGCTCAACAGATACGCAGTATTTT. Translated: CASSWERGGSTDTQYF.

This clonotype was observed a handful of times. The J gene is TRBJ2-1, the V gene TRBV7-6, with 9 bases aligning to TRBD2. Germline lookup yields CDR1 SGHVS and CDR2 FNYEAQ. The CDR3 spans 16 residues. The V and J ends lost 5 bases and 3 bases, in that order; junction bases with no gene match: 8. For the CDR3, the DNA is TGTGCCAGCAGCCCAAAGGCTAGCGGGATCTACAATGAGCAGTTCTTC. It translates to CASSPKASGIYNEQFF.

There are a few counts of this clonotype. V is TRBV6-1 and J is TRBJ2-2, with 7 positions matching TRBD2. The V segment lost 6 bases and the J segment 4 bases; nucleotides outside the gene matches: 2. Germline assignment: CDR1 MNHNS and CDR2 SASEGT. This CDR3 has 13 residues. CDR3: CASSREVTGELFF. Written as DNA, the CDR3 is TGTGCCAGCAGCCGGGAGGTCACCGGGGAGCTGTTTTTT.

Only a few counts were recorded for this clonotype. The V gene is TRBV6-1, the J gene TRBJ1-1; no definite D call. From germline, CDR1 is MNHNS and CDR2 SASEGT. The CDR3 extends over 13 amino acids. V lost 7 bases and J 2 bases, leaving 11 bases between the germline ends. The CDR3 DNA sequence: TGTGCCAGCACCAAGGGCCTTAACACTGAAGCTTTCTTT. Protein sequence: CASTKGLNTEAFF.

This clonotype was seen many times. The chain recombines TRBV12-3 or TRBV12-4 with TRBJ1-5; D unclear. Trimming pared 8 bases from V and 0 bases from J, leaving 11 bases between. This CDR3 spans 14 amino acids. CDR3 DNA: TGTGCCAGCGTCCCGATATATAGCAATCAGCCCCAGCATTTT. Its protein is CASVPIYSNQPQHF.

Ten or more counts support this clonotype. J is TRBJ2-2 and V is TRBV5-1, with 10 bases fitting TRBD1. With 4 bases clipped from V and 6 bases from J, the junction kept 6 bases outside the gene matches. The CDR3 extends over 15 amino acids. Germline CDR1 and CDR2: SGHRS and YFSETQ. For the CDR3, the DNA is TGCGCCAGCAGCACAGGGACAGGGGATTCCGGGGAGCTGTTTTTT. Its translation: CASSTGTGDSGELFF.